This T cell receptor (beta chain) derives from a study of blood T cell repertoires in COVID-19. Across the whole study: The United States, Italy and Spain supplied acute and convalescent COVID-19 samples. T cells, B-cell-depleted T cells, or PBMCs provided the cDNA or gDNA that served as material.

The authors' processing: Amplification with reference gene primers provided the estimates of nucleated cell counts. Here immunoSEQ multiplex PCR was the method, and the copy in TCRdb shows in-frame clones only, minus some. That table supplies the V and J calls and clone size; D and trimming were determined from the DNA. Here the sample spans over 120,000 clones, around nine tenths being singletons. This CDR3 has 16 amino acids. V dropped 5 bases and J dropped 4; count of bases not matched to a gene: 11. Germline V lookup: CDR1 SGHAT, CDR2 FQDESV (reference sequence). Sequences were obtained from peripheral blood. The source is a woman aged 45-59 years with active or convalescent COVID-19. The chain is built from TRBV11-1 and TRBJ2-3; 8 bases agree with TRBD2. The DNA for the CDR3 is TGTGCCAGCAGCGTAGGAGTCGGGGGGGCAGCAGATACGCAGTATTTT. It codes for CASSVGVGGAADTQYF. The entire variable domain, with the rest obtained from reference TRBV11-1 and TRBJ2-3, is as follows: EAEVAQSPRYKITEKSQAVAFWCDPISGHATLYWYRQILGQGPELLVQFQDESVVDDSQLPKDRFSAERLKGVDSTLKIQPAELGDSAMYLCASSVGVGGAADTQYFGPGTRLTVL.